These 2 T cell receptor beta chains were sequenced from one sample in a study of T cells after yellow fever vaccination. MiXCR, applied by TCRdb to the 5' RACE reads, yields one record per CDR3 protein. In the table there are some 240,000 distinct CDR3 sequences, 3% to 3.5% of which are singletons. The source was CD4+ T cells sorted from PBMCs, collected 10 days after the yellow fever booster vaccination. The receptors stem from a man younger than 35 who received the YFV17D yellow fever vaccine.

The table lists this clonotype with many counts. The CDR3 region has the DNA TGTGCCAGCAGTTTTCAGGGACAGGGAATGACGCCCCTCCACTTT. Amino acids: CASSFQGQGMTPLHF. V is TRBV12-3 or TRBV12-4 and J is TRBJ1-6, with 9 positions matching TRBD1. V lost 3 bases to trimming and J lost 13 bases; unmatched junction nucleotides: 10. The CDR3 is 15 amino acids.

This clonotype was seen a handful of times. The chain recombines TRBV7-2 with TRBJ2-5, with 11 bases that match TRBD2. Germline values: CDR1 SGHTA, CDR2 FQGNSA. With V trimmed by 5 bases and J by 6 bases, 8 bases remained unmatched. This CDR3 contains 15 residues. CDR3 amino acids: CASSNLAGGMKTQYF. CDR3 coding DNA: TGTGCCAGCAGCAACTTAGCGGGGGGGATGAAGACCCAGTACTTC.